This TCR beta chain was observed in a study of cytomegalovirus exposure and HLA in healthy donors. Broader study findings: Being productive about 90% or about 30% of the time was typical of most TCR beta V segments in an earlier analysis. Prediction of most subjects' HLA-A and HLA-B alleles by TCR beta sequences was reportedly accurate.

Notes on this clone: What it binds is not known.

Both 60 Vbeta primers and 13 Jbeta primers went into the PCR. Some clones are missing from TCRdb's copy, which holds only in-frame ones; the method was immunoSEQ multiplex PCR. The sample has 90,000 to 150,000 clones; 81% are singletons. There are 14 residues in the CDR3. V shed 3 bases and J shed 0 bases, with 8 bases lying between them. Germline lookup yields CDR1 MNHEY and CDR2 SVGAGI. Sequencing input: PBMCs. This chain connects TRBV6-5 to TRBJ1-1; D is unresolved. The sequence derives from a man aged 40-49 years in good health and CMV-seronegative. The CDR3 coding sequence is TGTGCCAGCAGTTATTACAGTCTGAACACTGAAGCTTTCTTT. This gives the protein CASSYYSLNTEAFF.